These 18 T cell receptor beta chains share one sample of origin, sequenced in a study of T cells in Graves' hyperthyroidism and ophthalmopathy. TCR beta CDR3 region amplification was performed from RNA transcripts. TCR CDR3 underwent first-round RT-PCR with the HTBI primer set. TCRdb reprocessed the multiplex PCR reads via MiXCR and lists one record per CDR3 protein. The sample lists about 270,000 distinct CDR3 sequences; 20% to 30% were seen once. What was sequenced was blood. The receptors derive from a middle-aged man with Graves' hyperthyroidism that later progressed to Graves' ophthalmopathy.

This chain joins TRBV7-3 and TRBJ1-2; 9 bases fit TRBD1. Germline assignment: CDR1 SGHTA and CDR2 FQGTGA. J lost 8 bases, V lost 4 bases, and 8 bases had no gene match. The CDR3 sequence is 14 residues long. The CDR3 spells CASSSGTGPGGYTF. The CDR3 nucleotides are TGTGCCAGCAGCTCCGGGACAGGGCCGGGAGGCTACACCTTC.

This clonotype was counted at least ten times. J is TRBJ1-2 and V is TRBV9; TRBD1 matches at 7 bases. Losses at the gene ends were 4 bases for V and 3 bases for J; bases not matched to a gene: 12. Per germline, CDR1 SGDLS and CDR2 YYNGEE. CDR3 length: 16 amino acids. The CDR3 reads CASSLRGDRQDYGYTF. Written as DNA, the CDR3 is TGTGCCAGCAGCCTCCGGGGGGACAGACAAGACTATGGCTACACCTTC.

This chain's CDR3 is CASSGDRAEGYTF. As DNA, the CDR3 is TGTGCCAGCAGTGGGGACAGGGCTGAGGGCTACACCTTC. J is TRBJ1-2 and V is TRBV12-3 or TRBV12-4; the match to TRBD1 covers 9 bases. The CDR3 has 13 amino acids. With 5 bases clipped from V and 8 bases from J, the junction kept 6 bases outside the gene matches.

There are many counts of this clonotype. V is TRBV11-2 and J is TRBJ1-1; D gene ambiguous. Trimming shortened V by 0 bases and J by 10 bases, and 12 bases separated the two germline ends. The CDR3 is made up of 13 amino acids. Per the germline V gene, CDR1 is SGHAT and CDR2 is FQNNGV. CDR3 sequence (DNA): TGTGCCAGCAGCTTAGATCCAGCCAGCGGAGCTTTCTTT. Translation: CASSLDPASGAFF.

The table lists this clonotype with many counts. The chain couples TRBV27 to TRBJ1-1; possibly TRBD1 for D (5 bases). CDR1 MNHEY and CDR2 SMNVEV come from the germline V gene (reference sequence). V lost 4 bases, J lost 6 bases, and 12 bases lay in between. The CDR3 has 13 amino acids. CDR3 in amino acids: CASSSAGWAEAFF. CDR3 nucleotide sequence: TGTGCCAGCAGTTCCGCAGGGTGGGCTGAAGCTTTCTTT.

The J gene is TRBJ1-2, the V gene TRBV2, with D hard to call. Germline V gene data show CDR1 as SNHLY and CDR2 as FYNNEI. The V end lost 6 bases, the J end lost 2 bases, and 16 bases lay between the germline ends. The CDR3 spans 15 residues. CDR3 bases: TGTGCCAGCAGCGCCCCCCACGGGCTCAACTATGGCTACACCTTC. As protein: CASSAPHGLNYGYTF.

The table lists this clonotype with many counts. V gene TRBV2 combines with J gene TRBJ1-1; 7 nucleotides agree with TRBD1. The CDR3 runs to 15 residues. Germline V CDR1 and CDR2: SNHLY, FYNNEI. J was trimmed by 4 bases and V by 6 bases; bases with no gene match: 11. CDR3: CASRREGGGTTEAFF. In DNA, the CDR3 is TGTGCCAGCAGAAGAGAGGGAGGGGGCACCACTGAAGCTTTCTTT.

The chain uses TRBV28 and TRBJ2-7; no clear D gene. Germline assignment: CDR1 MDHEN and CDR2 SYDVKM. CDR3 length: 11 amino acids. Trimming shortened V by 4 bases and J by 7 bases, and 8 bases separated the two germline ends. CDR3 in amino acids: CASSSVVEQYF. Here the CDR3 DNA reads TGTGCCAGCAGTTCCGTCGTAGAGCAGTACTTC. The full variable domain, with the rest looked up from reference TRBV28 and TRBJ2-7, is DVKVTQSSRYLVKRTGEKVFLECVQDMDHENMFWYRQDPGLGLRLIYFSYDVKMKEKGDIPEGYSVSREKKERFSLILESASTNQTSMYLCASSSVVEQYFGPGTRLTVT.

This clonotype was recorded at least ten times. The genes are TRBV4-2 and TRBJ2-4; the D gene could be TRBD1 or TRBD2 (7 bases each). The CDR3 sequence is 19 residues long. Germline V lookup: CDR1 LGHNA, CDR2 YNFKEQ. Trimming shortened V by 0 bases and J by 0 bases, and 18 bases separated the two germline ends. The CDR3 protein is CASSQDLAGGELAKNIQYF. CDR3 sequence (DNA): TGTGCCAGCAGCCAAGATCTCGCAGGGGGGGAACTAGCCAAAAACATTCAGTACTTC.

There are many counts of this clonotype. The rearrangement uses TRBV5-1 and TRBJ2-7, with a tentative D call TRBD1 (6 bases). V was trimmed by 0 bases and J by 0 bases, leaving 10 bases between them. The germline gives CDR1 SGHRS, CDR2 YFSETQ. The CDR3 sequence is 15 residues long. CDR3 DNA sequence: TGCGCCAGCAGCTTGGAGACAGGCCACTCCTACGAGCAGTACTTC. Residues: CASSLETGHSYEQYF.

This clonotype has ten or more counts. The chain joins TRBV11-1 to TRBJ2-2, with D possibly being TRBD2 (5 bases). The CDR3 has 16 residues. V lost 0 bases and J 3 bases, leaving 11 bases between the germline ends. Germline values: CDR1 SGHAT, CDR2 FQDESV (reference sequence). CDR3 loop: CASSLALVEDTGELFF. The CDR3 coding sequence is TGTGCCAGCAGCTTAGCTCTGGTGGAGGACACCGGGGAGCTGTTTTTT. Supplemented by reference TRBV11-1 and TRBJ2-2, the full variable domain reads EAEVAQSPRYKITEKSQAVAFWCDPISGHATLYWYRQILGQGPELLVQFQDESVVDDSQLPKDRFSAERLKGVDSTLKIQPAELGDSAMYLCASSLALVEDTGELFFGEGSRLTVL.

This clonotype appeared many times. The J gene is TRBJ1-1, the V gene TRBV12-3 or TRBV12-4; D is undetermined. This CDR3 is 12 amino acids long. V was clipped by 4 bases and J by 5 bases, with 8 bases between them. The CDR3 loop is CASSSWVTEAFF. As DNA, the CDR3 is TGTGCCAGCAGTTCTTGGGTTACTGAAGCTTTCTTT.

V and J are TRBV6-2 or TRBV6-3 and TRBJ2-7, with unresolved D. Per the germline V gene, CDR1 is MNHEY and CDR2 is SVGEGT. This CDR3 has 14 amino acids. V was pared by 0 bases and J by 0 bases, with 6 bases between. In DNA form, the CDR3 reads TGTGCCAGCAGTTACTCGCAGGTCTCCTACGAGCAGTACTTC. It is translated as CASSYSQVSYEQYF.

In this sample, this clonotype turned up a few times. This sequence joins TRBV6-2 or TRBV6-3 and TRBJ1-1; D is ambiguous. CDR1 MNHEY and CDR2 SVGEGT come from the germline V gene. Trimming left V 4 bases short and J 4 bases short, with 10 bases between. There are 13 residues in the CDR3. The CDR3 is CASSSMVGTEAFF. DNA of the CDR3: TGTGCCAGCAGTTCCATGGTAGGCACTGAAGCTTTCTTT.

The rearrangement joins TRBV4-2 to TRBJ2-7; 12 bases agree with TRBD2. V was pared by 1 base and J by 5 bases, with 6 bases of the junction left unmatched. CDR3 length equals 16 residues. The germline gives CDR1 LGHNA, CDR2 YNFKEQ. The CDR3 is CASSQGTSGTDNEQYF. The CDR3 DNA reads TGTGCCAGCAGCCAAGGGACTAGCGGGACTGATAACGAGCAGTACTTC.

This clonotype was detected ten times or more. J is TRBJ2-3 and V is TRBV29-1; no clear D. The germline V and J ends were trimmed by 8 bases and 2 bases, with 5 bases remaining between them. The length of the CDR3 is 10 residues. Germline CDR1 reads SQVTM; CDR2 reads ANQGSEA. DNA for the CDR3: TGCAGCACCTTCACAGATACGCAGTATTTT. Amino acids: CSTFTDTQYF.

This clonotype was found many times. The chain combines TRBV6-5 with TRBJ2-7, with 7 bases lining up with TRBD1. J lost 3 bases, V lost 9 bases, and 5 bases had no gene match. The germline CDR1 and CDR2 sequences are MNHEY and SVGAGI. This CDR3 spans 12 amino acids. The CDR3: CARTDRCYEQYF. The CDR3 DNA reads TGTGCCAGAACGGACAGGTGCTACGAGCAGTACTTC.

Points on this clonotype: The germline gene is not matched at one end of the junction; a read error may be the cause. The V gene is TRBV6-5, the J gene TRBJ2-2; D possibly corresponds to TRBD1 (6 bases). The CDR3 consists of 15 residues. In germline, CDR1 is MNHEY, CDR2 SVGAGI. The CDR3 bases are TGTGCCAACAGTTACGAGGGGGCGAACACCGGGGAGCTGTTTTTT. Amino acids: CANSYEGANTGELFF.